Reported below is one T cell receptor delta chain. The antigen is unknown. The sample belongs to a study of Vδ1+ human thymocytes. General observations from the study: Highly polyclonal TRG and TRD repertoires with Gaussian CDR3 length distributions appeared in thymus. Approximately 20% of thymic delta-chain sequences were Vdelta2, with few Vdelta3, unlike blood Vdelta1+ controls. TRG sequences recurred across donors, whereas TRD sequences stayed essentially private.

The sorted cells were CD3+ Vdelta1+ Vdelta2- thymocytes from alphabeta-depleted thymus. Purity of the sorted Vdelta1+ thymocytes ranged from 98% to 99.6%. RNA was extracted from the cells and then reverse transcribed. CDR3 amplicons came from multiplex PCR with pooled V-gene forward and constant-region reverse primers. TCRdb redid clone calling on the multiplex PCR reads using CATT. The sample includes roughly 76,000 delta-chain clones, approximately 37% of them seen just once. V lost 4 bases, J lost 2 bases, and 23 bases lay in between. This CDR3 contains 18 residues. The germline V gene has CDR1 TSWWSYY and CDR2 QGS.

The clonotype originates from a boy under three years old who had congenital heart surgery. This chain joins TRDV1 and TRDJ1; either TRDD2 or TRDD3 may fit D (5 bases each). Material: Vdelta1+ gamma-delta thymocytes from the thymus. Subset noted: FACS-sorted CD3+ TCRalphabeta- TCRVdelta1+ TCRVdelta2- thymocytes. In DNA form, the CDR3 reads TGTGCTCTTGGGGCCTACGGGGGTTTCTACGTGGGGACCGATAAACTCATCTTT. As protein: CALGAYGGFYVGTDKLIF.